This T cell receptor (beta chain) was obtained from a study of graft-versus-host responses after intestinal transplantation. At the level of the study: Among the recipients, all got anti-thymocyte globulin induction and then tacrolimus and steroids for around 3 years.

Sequencing used immunoSEQ multiplex PCR; TCRdb keeps in-frame clones, though not all of them. The sample yields about 12,000 clones, 35% seen once. The CDR3 loop spans 16 amino acids. With V trimmed by 3 bases and J by 5 bases, 14 bases remained unmatched. From germline, CDR1 is SQVTM and CDR2 ANQGSEA. The authors plated approximately 200,000 CFSE-labeled responder cells with approximately 200,000 irradiated, violet-dye-labeled stimulator cells. The chain recombines TRBV29-1 with TRBJ2-5; 8 nucleotides line up with TRBD1. The material sequenced was alloreactive CD8+ T cells from a mixed lymphocyte reaction culture, taken before intestinal transplant. As to subset: CFSE-low proliferating T cells sorted from roughly six-day pre-transplant mixed lymphocyte reaction (GvH or HvG direction). This sequence was found in a human patient who received an intestinal transplant. The CDR3 loop reads CSVDSDRGMIEETQYF. The DNA of the CDR3 is TGCAGCGTTGATTCCGACAGGGGAATGATTGAGGAGACCCAGTACTTC.